Listed here is a single T cell receptor (beta chain). The data originate from a study of identical twins. The CDR3 totals 13 residues. V lost 2 bases and J lost 4, with 9 bases in between. The germline V gene encodes CDR1 SGHAT and CDR2 FQNNGV. TCRdb redid the calling of the 5' RACE reads with MiXCR, one entry per CDR3 protein. The sample consists of 200,000 or so distinct CDR3 sequences, around a sixth of them appearing once. These same records also appear under a second study, on T cells expressing NK-cell markers.

The genes are TRBV11-2 and TRBJ2-7; D gene uncertain. This receptor was taken from a woman between 18 and 29 years old in good health. The sample was CD8+ T cells sorted from blood. For the CDR3, the DNA is TGTGCCAGCAGCTTACGATCTCCATACGAGCAGTACTTC. Its translation is CASSLRSPYEQYF.